The 18 T cell receptor beta chains given below trace back to one sample, sequenced in a study of radiation and T cells in renal cell carcinoma. Produced via immunoSEQ multiplex PCR; TCRdb's table is partial and in-frame only. The sample records some 44,000 clones, roughly four fifths being singletons. Time point here: blood 4 weeks post-SBRT, at nephrectomy. Treatment of the sample: 15 Gy SBRT to primary tumor, nephrectomy 4 weeks later. Sequences were derived from blood, sampled from a patient whose treatment included radiotherapy and nephrectomy. These receptors were obtained from a woman in her 70s with renal cell carcinoma.

The chain carries TRBV13 and TRBJ1-6; D not resolved. Per the germline V gene, CDR1 is PRHDT and CDR2 is FYEKMQ (reference sequence). The CDR3 has 14 residues. V was cut by 0 bases and J by 4 bases, with 4 bases left in between. The CDR3 DNA follows: TGTGCCAGCAGCTTAGGGAGTTATAATTCACCCCTCCACTTT. It specifies CASSLGSYNSPLHF.

This clone is medium-sized. The rearrangement links TRBV10-3 to TRBJ2-6; possible D gene TRBD1, 5 bases. Germline lookup yields CDR1 ENHRY and CDR2 SYGVKD. V was cut by 3 bases and J by 0 bases, with 12 bases left in between. The CDR3 loop spans 17 amino acids. The CDR3 DNA follows: TGTGCCATCAGTGACCGCCAGGGCTCCTCTGGGGCCAACGTCCTGACTTTC. Residues: CAISDRQGSSGANVLTF.

The rearrangement joins TRBV2 to TRBJ2-7, with 13 bases matching TRBD2. V shed 6 bases, J shed 2 bases, and the junction held 4 bases outside the gene matches. The CDR3 is 15 amino acids. Germline V gene lookup returns CDR1 SNHLY and CDR2 FYNNEI. This CDR3 is CASSELAGGPYEQYF. CDR3 in DNA: TGTGCCAGCAGCGAACTAGCGGGAGGGCCCTACGAGCAGTACTTC.

V and J are TRBV10-3 and TRBJ2-7; a weak D match, TRBD2 (5 bases). The CDR3 totals 14 residues. CDR1 ENHRY and CDR2 SYGVKD come from the germline V gene. The germline V and J ends were trimmed by 7 bases and 1 base, with 14 bases remaining between them. CDR3 nucleotide sequence: TGTGCCATCAACCGAGGAGGTGAATCCTACGAGCAGTACTTC. Residues: CAINRGGESYEQYF.

V usage is TRBV10-3 and J usage is TRBJ2-7; TRBD2 is a possible D gene (7 bases). The CDR3 is 14 amino acids. Trimming shortened V by 4 bases and J by 5 bases, and 15 bases separated the two germline ends. CDR1 is ENHRY and CDR2 is SYGVKD in the germline V gene. In nucleotides, the CDR3 is TGTGCCATCAGTGGCCCAGCGGGACAACACGAGCAGTACTTC. This encodes CAISGPAGQHEQYF.

The rearrangement uses TRBV7-8 and TRBJ2-3, with 9 nucleotides matching TRBD2. The CDR3 loop spans 16 amino acids. Germline lookup yields CDR1 SGHVS and CDR2 FQNEAQ. V shed 0 bases, J shed 4 bases, and the junction held 5 bases outside the gene matches. The CDR3 reads CASSLAVAGASDTQYF. The CDR3 coding sequence is TGTGCCAGCAGCTTAGCCGTAGCGGGGGCGTCAGATACGCAGTATTTT.

The genes are TRBV13 and TRBJ2-5; 7 bases match TRBD1. The junction had 4 bases not matched to a gene; V was cut back by 1 base and J by 5 bases. The CDR3 contains 14 residues. CDR1 and CDR2 from the germline V gene are PRHDT and FYEKMQ (reference sequence). The CDR3 bases are TGTGCCAGCAGCTTAGCATCCAGGGGGGAGACCCAGTACTTC. Its translation is CASSLASRGETQYF.

The V and J genes are TRBV6-1 and TRBJ1-2, with D hard to call. The V end lost 6 bases, the J end lost 0 bases, and 11 bases lay between the germline ends. CDR3 length: 14 amino acids. Germline assignment: CDR1 MNHNS and CDR2 SASEGT. The CDR3 loop reads CASRRVGTNYGYTF. DNA of the CDR3: TGTGCCAGCAGGAGAGTGGGAACTAACTATGGCTACACCTTC.

The chain uses TRBV30 and TRBJ2-7, with no clear D. Germline CDR1 reads GTSNPN; CDR2 reads SVGIG (reference sequence). The CDR3 is made up of 14 amino acids. The V gene lost 0 bases and the J gene lost 2 bases, with 11 bases spanning the gap. The CDR3 region has the DNA TGTGCCTGGAGTGTATTATTCGAAACCTACGAGCAGTACTTC. Encoded protein: CAWSVLFETYEQYF.

This clone was seen only once. The V gene is TRBV19, the J gene TRBJ2-5, with 8 bases lining up with TRBD2. The V gene end was trimmed by 9 bases and the J gene end by 3 bases; junction bases not matched to a gene: 12. This CDR3 has 15 amino acids. Germline loops: CDR1 LNHDA, CDR2 SQIVND (reference sequence). In nucleotides, the CDR3 is TGTGCCAGCGGGGAGGGTAGCGGGAACGAAGAGACCCAGTACTTC. Translated, it gives CASGEGSGNEETQYF.

The V gene is TRBV18, the J gene TRBJ1-4; D ambiguous. Trimming shortened V by 1 base and J by 2 bases, and 5 bases separated the two germline ends. The length of the CDR3 is 14 residues. Germline V gene data show CDR1 as KGHSH and CDR2 as LQKENI. CDR3 loop: CASSPRSTNEKLFF. In nucleotides, the CDR3 is TGTGCCAGCTCACCACGGAGTACTAATGAAAAACTGTTTTTT.

This clone appeared a single time. The genes are TRBV11-2 and TRBJ2-1, with 10 nucleotides matching TRBD2. CDR3 length: 14 amino acids. V lost 5 bases, J lost 7 bases, and 5 bases stayed unmatched. Germline assignment: CDR1 SGHAT and CDR2 FQNNGV. The DNA of the CDR3 is TGTGCCAGCAGCATGGCTAGCGGGAGAAATGAGCAGTTCTTC. Its translation: CASSMASGRNEQFF.

The J gene is TRBJ1-2, the V gene TRBV19; 7 bases match TRBD1. This CDR3 has 15 residues. V shed 0 bases, J shed 7 bases, and the junction held 8 bases outside the gene matches. Germline CDR1 and CDR2: LNHDA and SQIVND (reference sequence). The CDR3: CASSIDEGARSGYTF. The CDR3, as DNA: TGTGCCAGTAGTATAGATGAGGGGGCGCGTAGTGGCTACACCTTC.

The J gene is TRBJ2-7, the V gene TRBV6-6; 7 positions agree with TRBD2. Germline V gene data show CDR1 as MNHNY and CDR2 as SVGAGI (reference sequence). There are 15 residues in the CDR3. The V gene end was trimmed by 2 bases and the J gene end by 5 bases; junction bases not matched to a gene: 9. In DNA form, the CDR3 reads TGTGCCAGCAGTTACCCGTCGGGGGGAAGAAACGAGCAGTACTTC. This translates into CASSYPSGGRNEQYF.

This chain links TRBV4-1 with TRBJ2-1; D not certain. This CDR3 has 17 residues. Trimming took 3 bases from V and 8 from J, leaving 23 bases between them. The germline V gene encodes CDR1 MGHRA and CDR2 YSYEKL. CDR3 protein: CASSQGRIGTELDEQFF. CDR3 coding DNA: TGCGCCAGCAGCCAGGGCCGGATAGGTACCGAGTTGGATGAGCAGTTCTTC.

The gene calls are TRBV7-2 and TRBJ2-1; 8 bases map to TRBD2. CDR1 is SGHTA and CDR2 is FQGNSA in the germline V gene. The CDR3 sequence is 16 residues long. V shed 5 bases, J shed 1 base, and the junction held 7 bases outside the gene matches. The CDR3 nucleotides read TGTGCCAGCAGCCTGAGCGGGGGCGATTCCTACAATGAGCAGTTCTTC. This translates into CASSLSGGDSYNEQFF.

The chain links TRBV6-5 to TRBJ1-1; D not resolved. Trimming pared 0 bases from V and 1 base from J, leaving 6 bases between. Germline CDR1 and CDR2: MNHEY and SVGAGI. This CDR3 has 14 residues. The CDR3 DNA follows: TGTGCCAGCAGTTACTCTACCCGGAACACTGAAGCTTTCTTT. Residues: CASSYSTRNTEAFF.

The V call is TRBV5-4, the J call TRBJ2-3, with 9 bases identical to TRBD2. Trimming at V came to 4 bases and at J to 6 bases, leaving 15 bases not matched to a gene. In germline, CDR1 is SGHNT, CDR2 YYREEE (reference sequence). The CDR3 covers 17 residues. CDR3: CASSPTLWREGSDTQYF. CDR3 bases: TGTGCCAGCAGCCCAACCCTCTGGCGGGAGGGGTCGGATACGCAGTATTTT.